Presented here are 29 T cell receptor beta chains from one specimen sequenced in a study of molecular identifiers for immune sequencing clone quantification. From the PCR reads, TCRdb called clonotypes with MiXCR, one entry per CDR3 protein. Seen here are about 500,000 distinct CDR3 sequences, around 21% observed once, and the top ten hold around 0.84%. Sequenced: naive CD8+ T cells from blood, with Jurkat cell RNA spiked in. The subset denotes: FACS-sorted CD8+CD4-CCR7+CD45RA+ naive T cells. The receptors here all came from a human donor in good health. Some libraries in this study had Jurkat cell RNA spiked in.

In regard to this clonotype: Germline is not matched at one junction end, which may reflect a read error. The gene calls are TRBV2 and TRBJ1-5; D call uncertain. Germline V gene lookup returns CDR1 SNHLY and CDR2 FYNNEI. CDR3 length: 15 residues. DNA of the CDR3: TGTGCCCGCAGTGAGTGGGCAGAAGATATGGAGCCCCAGCATTTT. It translates to CARSEWAEDMEPQHF.

The chain employs TRBV30 and TRBJ2-1; D is unclear. The germline V and J ends were trimmed by 1 base and 0 bases, with 10 bases remaining between them. The CDR3 runs to 15 residues. From germline, CDR1 is GTSNPN and CDR2 SVGIG (reference sequence). This CDR3 reads CAWSDLRHSYNEQFF. In DNA, the CDR3 is TGTGCCTGGAGTGACCTGCGACACTCCTACAATGAGCAGTTCTTC.

This clonotype was counted ten times or more. The chain combines TRBV29-1 with TRBJ2-5; D possibly matches TRBD1 or TRBD2 (5 bases each). This CDR3 spans 12 amino acids. Per germline, CDR1 SQVTM and CDR2 ANQGSEA. Trimming shortened V by 2 bases and J by 4 bases, and 8 bases separated the two germline ends. Written as DNA, the CDR3 is TGCAGCGTTGAACAGGGACGAGAGACCCAGTACTTC. Protein sequence: CSVEQGRETQYF.

This rearrangement joins TRBV27 to TRBJ2-7; 15 nucleotides line up with TRBD2. V dropped 4 bases and J dropped 0; count of bases not matched to a gene: 4. CDR1 MNHEY and CDR2 SMNVEV come from the germline V gene (reference sequence). The CDR3 spans 17 residues. CDR3 DNA: TGTGCCAGCAGTTCAGGACTAGCGGGAGGGAGCTCCTACGAGCAGTACTTC. It yields the protein CASSSGLAGGSSYEQYF.

At least ten counts were recorded for this clonotype. This rearrangement joins TRBV27 to TRBJ2-7; 8 bases fit TRBD1. J lost 3 bases, V lost 4 bases, and 5 bases had no gene match. The length of the CDR3 is 14 residues. Germline V CDR1 and CDR2: MNHEY, SMNVEV (reference sequence). DNA for the CDR3: TGTGCCAGCAGTTCTGGGACAGGACGCTACGAGCAGTACTTC. This codes for CASSSGTGRYEQYF.

This clonotype was counted ten times or more. The rearrangement joins TRBV19 to TRBJ1-1; D might be TRBD1 (5 bases). This CDR3 is 13 amino acids long. Between the trimmed V and J ends, which lost 2 bases and 5 bases, there was a span of 9 bases. Germline CDR1 and CDR2: LNHDA and SQIVND (reference sequence). The CDR3 DNA follows: TGTGCCAGTAGTATAACGGGGGGGACTGAAGCTTTCTTT. Amino acids: CASSITGGTEAFF.

This clonotype showed up many times. J is TRBJ1-5 and V is TRBV12-3 or TRBV12-4; D is unresolved. This CDR3 has 16 residues. V was cut by 1 base and J by 0 bases, with 10 bases left in between. The DNA for the CDR3 is TGTGCCAGCAGTTTAGGGGGTGATTATAGCAATCAGCCCCAGCATTTT. Protein: CASSLGGDYSNQPQHF.

The chain carries TRBV28 and TRBJ2-3; weak D call: TRBD2 (5 bases). CDR3 size: 13 residues. The V gene lost 4 bases and the J gene lost 1 base, with 6 bases spanning the gap. In germline, CDR1 is MDHEN, CDR2 SYDVKM. The CDR3 DNA follows: TGTGCCAGCAGTTGGACTCGCACAGATACGCAGTATTTT. Its translation: CASSWTRTDTQYF.

The chain couples TRBV5-6 to TRBJ1-1; TRBD1 agrees at 9 bases. Germline V gene data show CDR1 as SGHDT and CDR2 as YYEEEE. Germline trimming cut 4 bases from V and 6 bases from J; bases unmatched to any gene: 7. The CDR3 has 14 residues. CDR3 residues: CASSTGTGLPEAFF. CDR3 DNA sequence: TGTGCCAGCAGCACCGGGACAGGGTTGCCTGAAGCTTTCTTT. Together with reference TRBV5-6 and TRBJ1-1, the CDR3 gives the full variable domain: DAGVTQSPTHLIKTRGQQVTLRCSPKSGHDTVSWYQQALGQGPQFIFQYYEEEERQRGNFPDRFSGHQFPNYSSELNVNALLLGDSALYLCASSTGTGLPEAFFGQGTRLTVV.

The chain carries TRBV9 and TRBJ2-7; 9 bases map to TRBD2. The CDR3 length is 14 residues. From germline, CDR1 is SGDLS and CDR2 YYNGEE. After removal of 0 bases from V and 4 bases from J, the junction contained 2 bases not matched to a gene. The chain's CDR3 is CASSVEAGGYEQYF. For the CDR3, the DNA is TGTGCCAGCAGCGTAGAAGCGGGAGGTTACGAGCAGTACTTC.

This clonotype was picked up one time. Germline and junction disagree at one end, which may indicate a read error. This rearrangement joins TRBV5-8 to TRBJ2-1, with 8 bases aligning to TRBD2. The CDR3 contains 15 residues. The V gene's germline CDR1 is SGHTS and CDR2 YDEGEE. The CDR3: CASSRGGGPYNGQFF. The DNA of the CDR3 is TGTGCCAGCAGCCGGGGGGGCGGCCCTTACAATGGGCAGTTCTTC.

To note about this clonotype: A read error may account for a junction end that differs from germline. The rearrangement uses TRBV5-6 and TRBJ2-2; 7 bases map to TRBD2. CDR3 size: 15 residues. The germline V gene encodes CDR1 SGHDT and CDR2 YYEEEE. The CDR3 sequence: CASSLESSASGEPFF. The CDR3 region has the DNA TGTGCCAGCAGCTTGGAGTCTAGCGCGAGCGGGGAGCCGTTTTTT.

This clonotype was seen a few times. The V call is TRBV7-9, the J call TRBJ2-1, with 9 bases lining up with TRBD2. The CDR3 spans 21 residues. Germline CDR1 reads SEHNR; CDR2 reads FQNEAQ (reference sequence). Trimming took 1 base from V and 0 from J; bases not matched to a gene: 16. Here the CDR3 DNA reads TGTGCCAGCAGCTTAGATGCGGGGCGAGCGGGAGGCCTAATCTCCTACAATGAGCAGTTCTTC. It codes for CASSLDAGRAGGLISYNEQFF.

The sample holds a few counts of this clonotype. CDR3 residues: CASSSGQGALGGELFF. In DNA, the CDR3 is TGTGCCAGCAGCTCAGGACAGGGGGCGCTTGGCGGGGAGCTGTTTTTT. The chain carries TRBV7-2 and TRBJ2-2, with 11 bases identical to TRBD1. The trim removed 4 bases at V and 7 bases at J, leaving 8 bases unmatched. CDR3 length: 16 residues. CDR1 is SGHTA, CDR2 FQGNSA, per germline.

The gene calls are TRBV11-3 and TRBJ2-2; no clear D gene. Germline CDR1 and CDR2: SGHNT and YENEEA. The CDR3 totals 14 residues. Trimming removed 6 bases at V and 8 bases at J, with 16 bases between. CDR3 DNA: TGTGCCAGCAGTGAAGTCACAGCACCTGGGGAGCTGTTTTTT. It translates to CASSEVTAPGELFF.

This clonotype has at least ten counts. The genes are TRBV28 and TRBJ1-5; unclear D gene. The germline V gene encodes CDR1 MDHEN and CDR2 SYDVKM. Trimming removed 1 base at V and 1 base at J, with 8 bases between. The CDR3 consists of 15 residues. The CDR3 sequence is CASSLYSQSNQPQHF. The DNA of the CDR3 is TGTGCCAGCAGTTTATACAGTCAGAGCAATCAGCCCCAGCATTTT.

There are a few counts of this clonotype. The chain uses TRBV11-2 and TRBJ2-7; 9 bases match TRBD2. Per the germline V gene, CDR1 is SGHAT and CDR2 is FQNNGV. The CDR3 spans 17 residues. Trimming removed 2 bases from V and 0 bases from J; junction bases left unmatched: 8. CDR3 DNA sequence: TGTGCCAGCAGCTTAAGTGGGCGGGGGGGCCTCTCCTACGAGCAGTACTTC. This codes for CASSLSGRGGLSYEQYF.

This clonotype was recorded at least ten times. V usage is TRBV7-6 and J usage is TRBJ2-5, with TRBD2 matching 7 bases. Germline CDR1 reads SGHVS; CDR2 reads FNYEAQ. V lost 1 base, J lost 0 bases, and 8 bases stayed unmatched. There are 17 residues in the CDR3. The CDR3 spells CASSLEGRGSYQETQYF. DNA for the CDR3: TGTGCCAGCAGCTTAGAAGGGAGGGGTTCGTACCAAGAGACCCAGTACTTC.

This clonotype was seen at least ten times. V gene TRBV4-1 combines with J gene TRBJ1-5; D is undetermined. This CDR3 has 16 amino acids. Germline-derived CDR1 and CDR2 are MGHRA and YSYEKL. V was trimmed by 2 bases and J by 3 bases, leaving 14 bases between them. In DNA form, the CDR3 reads TGCGCCAGCAGCCAAACGGGGAGTTATGACAATCAGCCCCAGCATTTT. Protein: CASSQTGSYDNQPQHF.

The CDR3 region has the DNA TGTGCCAGCAGCAAGGGACTAGCGGGAGGGGTAAACACCGGGGAGCTGTTTTTT. Translated, it gives CASSKGLAGGVNTGELFF. This sequence joins TRBV21-1 and TRBJ2-2; the D call in the table, TRBD2, was not verified against the DNA. TRBV21-1 counts as a pseudogene. This CDR3 has 18 amino acids.

The rearrangement joins TRBV7-9 to TRBJ1-3; unclear D gene. Between the trimmed V and J ends, which lost 7 bases and 4 bases, there was a span of 8 bases. Germline CDR1 SEHNR, CDR2 FQNEAQ (reference sequence). CDR3 length equals 12 residues. As DNA, the CDR3 is TGTGCCAGCACCGGTAGAGGAAACACCATATATTTT. Amino acids: CASTGRGNTIYF.

V gene TRBV27 combines with J gene TRBJ2-1, with 8 positions matching TRBD2. V trimming: 2 bases; J trimming: 5 bases; junction bases outside the gene matches: 17. This CDR3 comprises 19 residues. CDR1 is MNHEY and CDR2 is SMNVEV in the germline V gene (reference sequence). CDR3 region: CASSLIFGSGSAGDNEQFF. In DNA, the CDR3 is TGTGCCAGCAGTTTAATTTTCGGGAGCGGGAGCGCTGGGGACAATGAGCAGTTCTTC.

This clonotype was counted many times. V is TRBV4-3 and J is TRBJ1-6; D may be TRBD1 (5 bases). Deletions cut 0 bases from V and 13 bases from J, with 10 bases between. This CDR3 is 13 amino acids long. Germline V CDR1 and CDR2: LGHNA, YSLEER. The CDR3 protein is CASSQDLGVPLHF. The CDR3 coding sequence is TGCGCCAGCAGCCAAGATTTGGGGGTGCCCCTCCACTTT.

This clonotype showed up many times. The CDR3 DNA follows: TGTGCCAGCAGTTACTCGACCGGTGGGTCCGGAAAACTGTTTTTT. It is translated as CASSYSTGGSGKLFF. J is TRBJ1-4 and V is TRBV6-5, with unresolved D. This CDR3 contains 15 residues. V was trimmed by 0 bases and J by 10 bases, leaving 15 bases between them. Germline V gene data show CDR1 as MNHEY and CDR2 as SVGAGI.

This clonotype appeared once. This chain connects TRBV5-6 to TRBJ1-6, with D unresolved. V lost 0 bases to trimming and J lost 5 bases, with 6 bases between them. This CDR3 contains 14 residues. Germline CDR1 SGHDT, CDR2 YYEEEE. The CDR3 DNA reads as TGTGCCAGCAGCTTGGTGCCGGATAATTCACCCCTCCACTTT. Its protein product is CASSLVPDNSPLHF. The variable domain in full, completed from reference TRBV5-6 and TRBJ1-6, reads DAGVTQSPTHLIKTRGQQVTLRCSPKSGHDTVSWYQQALGQGPQFIFQYYEEEERQRGNFPDRFSGHQFPNYSSELNVNALLLGDSALYLCASSLVPDNSPLHFGNGTRLTVT.

V and J are TRBV11-2 and TRBJ2-1; D remains ambiguous. CDR1 is SGHAT, CDR2 FQNNGV, per germline. This CDR3 is built from 12 residues. V was trimmed by 0 bases and J by 11 bases, leaving 8 bases between them. CDR3 in amino acids: CASSLDMIKQFF. The CDR3 coding sequence is TGTGCCAGCAGCTTAGATATGATAAAGCAGTTCTTC. Full variable domain (outside the CDR3, taken from reference TRBV11-2 and TRBJ2-1): EAGVAQSPRYKIIEKRQSVAFWCNPISGHATLYWYQQILGQGPKLLIQFQNNGVVDDSQLPKDRFSAERLKGVDSTLKIQPAKLEDSAVYLCASSLDMIKQFFGPGTRLTVL.

A few counts support this clonotype. The rearrangement joins TRBV12-3 or TRBV12-4 to TRBJ1-3; D might be TRBD1 (5 bases). V gave up 6 bases and J gave up 0 bases, with 27 bases separating them. The CDR3 runs to 20 residues. The CDR3 reads CASSLPSRVDTAYSGNTIYF. CDR3 nucleotide sequence: TGTGCCAGCAGCCTACCCTCTCGGGTGGACACTGCCTACTCTGGAAACACCATATATTTT.

This clonotype showed up just a few times. The gene calls are TRBV30 and TRBJ1-6; no clear D gene. Germline V gene data show CDR1 as GTSNPN and CDR2 as SVGIG (reference sequence). The CDR3 spans 13 residues. Trimming pared 4 bases from V and 7 bases from J, leaving 11 bases between. This chain's CDR3 is CAWTSTRNSPLHF. Written as DNA, the CDR3 is TGTGCCTGGACGTCAACAAGGAATTCACCCCTCCACTTT.

Ten or more counts support this clonotype. V usage is TRBV5-1 and J usage is TRBJ1-1; D unresolved. Germline V gives CDR1 SGHRS, CDR2 YFSETQ. V shed 5 bases and J shed 0 bases, with 8 bases lying between them. The CDR3 totals 13 residues. The CDR3 here is CASRREMNTEAFF. CDR3 sequence (DNA): TGCGCCAGCAGGCGCGAGATGAACACTGAAGCTTTCTTT.